Included here is one TCR beta chain sequence, with context. What it binds is not known. These data are taken from a study of cytomegalovirus exposure and HLA in healthy donors. The PCR was carried out with 60 Vbeta primers and 13 Jbeta primers. TCRdb keeps only in-frame clones here, not all; method: immunoSEQ multiplex PCR. The table shows some 150,000 clones, with about 64% occurring only once. Germline CDR1 is SGHTA and CDR2 is FQGTGA. Trimming cost V 2 bases and J 1 base, with 8 bases left between them. This CDR3 contains 14 residues. General observations from the study: Cytomegalovirus status, reportedly, was diagnosed with high specificity and sensitivity by the classifier.

The specimen sequenced was PBMCs. The sequence derives from a man aged 60 to 75 in good health and CMV-seronegative. This sequence joins TRBV7-3 and TRBJ1-1; D not resolved. The CDR3, as DNA: TGTGCCAGCAGCTTATACACCCGGAACACTGAAGCTTTCTTT. This codes for CASSLYTRNTEAFF.